One T cell receptor beta chain is described in this entry. Libraries were prepared by immunoSEQ multiplex PCR; TCRdb keeps only in-frame clonotypes and omits some of them. The sample records about 520,000 clones, around 85% being singletons. Germline V lookup: CDR1 SGDLS, CDR2 YYNGEE. Trimming left V 0 bases short and J 4 bases short, with 14 bases between. CDR3 length: 17 residues. The record originates from a study of blood T cell repertoires in COVID-19. This sequence originates from a human donor in a cohort sampled during active COVID-19. The chain joins TRBV9 to TRBJ1-6; D is possibly TRBD1 (6 bases). The material sequenced was peripheral blood. The CDR3 nucleotides read TGTGCCAGCAGCGTAGAGGTCAGGGGTACTTATAATTCACCCCTCCACTTT. This translates into CASSVEVRGTYNSPLHF. The full variable domain, completed using reference TRBV9 and TRBJ1-6, is DSGVTQTPKHLITATGQRVTLRCSPRSGDLSVYWYQQSLDQGLQFLIQYYNGEERAKGNILERFSAQQFPDLHSELNLSSLELGDSALYFCASSVEVRGTYNSPLHFGNGTRLTVT.